Listed here are 28 T cell receptor beta chains from one sample, sequenced in a study of blood T cell repertoires in COVID-19. Repertoires were generated with immunoSEQ multiplex PCR, while TCRdb's copy carries only in-frame clones and drops some. The sample contains about 270,000 clones, approximately 84% of which appear only once. Specimen: peripheral blood. Receptors were obtained from a human donor with COVID-19, enrolled during active disease. The donor label of this sample is uncertain.

This chain joins TRBV2 and TRBJ1-5; a weak D match, TRBD1 (6 bases). CDR1 is SNHLY, CDR2 FYNNEI, per germline. The CDR3 extends over 13 amino acids. V was pared by 8 bases and J by 7 bases, with 15 bases between. The CDR3 nucleotides read TGTGCCAGCGACAATCAGGGACAACAGCCCCAGCATTTT. As protein: CASDNQGQQPQHF.

V gene TRBV7-3 combines with J gene TRBJ2-2, with 8 bases aligning to TRBD1. This CDR3 spans 17 amino acids. V trimming: 2 bases; J trimming: 2 bases; junction bases outside the gene matches: 7. In germline, CDR1 is SGHTA, CDR2 FQGTGA. This CDR3 reads CASSLVGTGANTGELFF. The DNA for the CDR3 is TGTGCCAGCAGCTTAGTTGGGACAGGAGCAAACACCGGGGAGCTGTTTTTT.

This clone appeared a few times. This chain uses TRBV11-3 with TRBJ2-1; 8 nucleotides line up with TRBD2. Germline loops: CDR1 SGHNT, CDR2 YENEEA. V shed 5 bases and J 5 bases; nucleotides not matched to a gene: 8. The CDR3 extends over 15 amino acids. The CDR3 is CASSQGLGGHNEQFF. In DNA, the CDR3 is TGTGCCAGCAGCCAGGGACTAGGGGGACACAATGAGCAGTTCTTC.

The V call is TRBV19, the J call TRBJ1-2, with TRBD1 identical over 7 bases. V was pared by 4 bases and J by 2 bases, with 4 bases of the junction left unmatched. This CDR3 is 14 amino acids long. Germline CDR1 is LNHDA and CDR2 is SQIVND (reference sequence). The CDR3: CASSTQGVNYGYTF. The CDR3, as DNA: TGTGCCAGTAGTACGCAGGGGGTGAACTATGGCTACACCTTC. Based on the CDR3 plus reference TRBV19 and TRBJ1-2, the full variable domain is DGGITQSPKYLFRKEGQNVTLSCEQNLNHDAMYWYRQDPGQGLRLIYYSQIVNDFQKGDIAEGYSVSREKKESFPLTVTSAQKNPTAFYLCASSTQGVNYGYTFGSGTRLTVV.

This clone was detected only a few times. The CDR3 DNA reads as TGTGCCAGCAAGAGGGCAGGGGGAGGAAACACCATATATTTT. It codes for CASKRAGGGNTIYF. This chain uses TRBV6-5 with TRBJ1-3; 7 bases are shared with TRBD1. V was pared by 7 bases and J by 4 bases, with 7 bases of the junction left unmatched. This CDR3 region has 14 residues. Per germline, CDR1 MNHEY and CDR2 SVGAGI.

This clone has only one observation. The chain recombines TRBV19 with TRBJ2-1; 8 bases map to TRBD1. The CDR3 has 14 amino acids. V was pared by 3 bases and J by 9 bases, with 7 bases of the junction left unmatched. Germline V gives CDR1 LNHDA, CDR2 SQIVND (reference sequence). The CDR3 nucleotides are TGTGCCAGTAGTATGGGCCAGGGGGCTGGTGAGCAGTTCTTC. Amino acids: CASSMGQGAGEQFF.

The chain combines TRBV6-5 with TRBJ2-7, with 8 bases matching TRBD1. The CDR3 totals 14 residues. CDR1 is MNHEY and CDR2 is SVGAGI in the germline V gene. J gave up 2 bases and V 7 bases, and 7 bases lay outside the gene matches. CDR3 in amino acids: CASTLDRATYEQYF. The CDR3 DNA follows: TGTGCCAGCACCCTGGACAGGGCGACCTACGAGCAGTACTTC.

The CDR3 nucleotides are TGCAGTGCTAGTTTCGGTGACAGTTCCTACGAGCAGTACTTC. It codes for CSASFGDSSYEQYF. V is TRBV20-1 and J is TRBJ2-7; D possibly corresponds to TRBD1 (5 bases). The CDR3 is made up of 14 amino acids. Germline values: CDR1 DFQATT, CDR2 SNEGSKA (reference sequence). Trimming cost V 3 bases and J 1 base, with 13 bases left between them.

This clone has only one observation. The genes are TRBV19 and TRBJ2-3; 8 bases map to TRBD1. V shed 5 bases and J 4 bases; nucleotides not matched to a gene: 11. The CDR3 extends over 16 amino acids. CDR1 LNHDA and CDR2 SQIVND come from the germline V gene (reference sequence). CDR3 loop: CASSLWSDRDSDTQYF. In DNA form, the CDR3 reads TGTGCCAGTAGTCTTTGGTCGGACAGGGATTCAGATACGCAGTATTTT.

The CDR3 DNA reads TGTGCCAGCAGCTCTAGCGGGAGGGCCAGCAATGAGCAGTTCTTC. Residues: CASSSSGRASNEQFF. The V gene is TRBV28, the J gene TRBJ2-1, with 12 positions matching TRBD2. Germline-derived CDR1 and CDR2 are MDHEN and SYDVKM. V was pared by 6 bases and J by 6 bases, with 6 bases of the junction left unmatched. This CDR3 contains 15 residues.

The chain links TRBV28 to TRBJ2-5; 9 nucleotides agree with TRBD1. The CDR3 totals 14 residues. Germline V gene lookup returns CDR1 MDHEN and CDR2 SYDVKM. V shed 6 bases and J 5 bases; nucleotides not matched to a gene: 7. In nucleotides, the CDR3 is TGTGCCAGCAGCAGGACAGGGGCTCGGGAGACCCAGTACTTC. Encoded protein: CASSRTGARETQYF. Supplemented by reference TRBV28 and TRBJ2-5, the full variable domain reads DVKVTQSSRYLVKRTGEKVFLECVQDMDHENMFWYRQDPGLGLRLIYFSYDVKMKEKGDIPEGYSVSREKKERFSLILESASTNQTSMYLCASSRTGARETQYFGPGTRLLVL.

This sequence joins TRBV28 and TRBJ1-3; no firm D call. The CDR3 covers 13 residues. V lost 7 bases and J 4 bases, leaving 11 bases between the germline ends. From germline, CDR1 is MDHEN and CDR2 SYDVKM. CDR3 bases: TGTGCCAGCAATTACGGACTGGGAAACACCATATATTTT. It is translated as CASNYGLGNTIYF.

V gene TRBV2 combines with J gene TRBJ1-2, with D unclear. With 2 bases removed from V and 4 bases from J, the gap between germline ends came to 11 bases. The germline V gene encodes CDR1 SNHLY and CDR2 FYNNEI. The CDR3 is 14 residues long. In nucleotides, the CDR3 is TGTGCCAGCAGTGAACTTAACGGAGTCTATGGCTACACCTTC. This gives the protein CASSELNGVYGYTF.

The rearrangement links TRBV4-3 to TRBJ2-7; D may be TRBD2 (5 bases). The germline V gene has CDR1 LGHNA and CDR2 YSLEER. The CDR3 has 13 amino acids. Trimming removed 0 bases at V and 6 bases at J, with 9 bases between. The chain's CDR3 is CASSQDNGGEQYF. Here the CDR3 DNA reads TGCGCCAGCAGCCAAGATAACGGAGGCGAGCAGTACTTC.

V gene TRBV2 combines with J gene TRBJ1-1; 7 nucleotides line up with TRBD1. The germline V gene encodes CDR1 SNHLY and CDR2 FYNNEI. This CDR3 contains 14 residues. The V segment lost 5 bases and the J segment 4 bases; nucleotides outside the gene matches: 7. CDR3 sequence reads: CASSSTGMGTEAFF. The CDR3 coding sequence is TGTGCCAGCAGTTCGACAGGGATGGGCACTGAAGCTTTCTTT.

The rearrangement uses TRBV14 and TRBJ2-1; TRBD1 is a possible D gene (6 bases). The germline V gene has CDR1 SGHDN and CDR2 FVKESK. This CDR3 region has 15 residues. The V end lost 5 bases, the J end lost 6 bases, and 17 bases lay between the germline ends. CDR3 residues: CASSSPTYRVNEQFF. The CDR3 bases are TGTGCCAGCAGCTCCCCTACCTACAGGGTCAATGAGCAGTTCTTC.

The J gene is TRBJ1-4, the V gene TRBV3-1 (or the pseudogene TRBV3-2), with D unresolved. The CDR3 sequence is 16 residues long. Trimming left V 4 bases short and J 0 bases short, with 12 bases between. Germline CDR1 is LGHDT and CDR2 is YNNKEL (reference sequence). The CDR3, as DNA: TGTGCCAGCAGCCCCAACATCGGGGCAACTAATGAAAAACTGTTTTTT. Protein: CASSPNIGATNEKLFF.

This chain links TRBV30 with TRBJ2-1, with 7 bases lining up with TRBD2. Germline trimming cut 4 bases from V and 4 bases from J; bases unmatched to any gene: 7. Per the germline V gene, CDR1 is GTSNPN and CDR2 is SVGIG (reference sequence). The CDR3 is 14 residues long. The DNA of the CDR3 is TGTGCCTGGACCGGGCGGGAGTCTTACAATGAGCAGTTCTTC. It codes for CAWTGRESYNEQFF. Complete variable domain (other parts from reference TRBV30 and TRBJ2-1): SQTIHQWPATLVQPVGSPLSLECTVEGTSNPNLYWYRQAAGRGLQLLFYSVGIGQISSEVPQNLSASRPQDRQFILSSKKLLLSDSGFYLCAWTGRESYNEQFFGPGTRLTVL.

This clone has only one observation. The identical CDR3 is also encoded by other nucleotide sequences in the sample. This rearrangement joins TRBV5-1 to TRBJ1-6; D possibly corresponds to TRBD1 (6 bases). Germline V CDR1 and CDR2: SGHRS, YFSETQ. CDR3 length: 14 amino acids. V was cut by 1 base and J by 5 bases, with 7 bases left in between. CDR3 nucleotides: TGCGCCAGCAGCTTGCCAGGGGATAATTCACCCCTCCACTTT. This gives the protein CASSLPGDNSPLHF.

The J gene is TRBJ1-2, the V gene TRBV30; TRBD1 aligns across 11 bases. The CDR3 is 15 residues long. Germline V gives CDR1 GTSNPN, CDR2 SVGIG (reference sequence). V trimming: 1 base; J trimming: 8 bases; junction bases outside the gene matches: 9. The CDR3 region has the DNA TGTGCCTGGAGTGGAGACGGACAGGGGGCAGGAGGCTACACCTTC. This codes for CAWSGDGQGAGGYTF.

The chain uses TRBV28 and TRBJ1-2; D remains unclear. The CDR3 length is 13 residues. V was cut by 3 bases and J by 8 bases, with 13 bases left in between. Looked up from germline, CDR1 is MDHEN and CDR2 is SYDVKM. CDR3 sequence: CASSLGPPGGYTF. The CDR3 region has the DNA TGTGCCAGCAGTTTGGGCCCTCCGGGGGGCTACACCTTC.

The V call is TRBV3-1 (or the pseudogene TRBV3-2), the J call TRBJ2-4; 7 bases align to TRBD1. The J segment lost 8 bases and the V segment lost 6 bases, leaving 13 bases of the junction unmatched. There are 15 residues in the CDR3. Germline CDR1 LGHDT, CDR2 YNNKEL (reference sequence). The CDR3 sequence: CASRRSTGVGDIQYF. The DNA for the CDR3 is TGTGCCAGCAGGCGCAGCACAGGGGTTGGCGACATTCAGTACTTC.

The gene calls are TRBV15 and TRBJ1-4, with 8 positions matching TRBD1. This CDR3 region has 16 residues. The germline CDR1 and CDR2 sequences are LNHNV and YYDKDF (reference sequence). The ends lost 1 base at V and 7 bases at J; junction bases unmatched: 8. In nucleotides, the CDR3 is TGTGCCACCAGCAGAGGGGGCGGGACAGGCCTTGAAAAACTGTTTTTT. Its translation is CATSRGGGTGLEKLFF.

The chain joins TRBV5-4 to TRBJ2-3; TRBD2 agrees at 8 bases. The length of the CDR3 is 15 residues. Germline V gene sequence: CDR1 SGHNT, CDR2 YYREEE (reference sequence). V gave up 3 bases and J gave up 2 bases; unmatched junction bases: 5. The CDR3 loop is CASSSGLAVTDTQYF. Written as DNA, the CDR3 is TGTGCCAGCAGCTCCGGACTAGCTGTCACAGATACGCAGTATTTT. Variable domain in full (rest from reference TRBV5-4 and TRBJ2-3): ETGVTQSPTHLIKTRGQQVTLRCSSQSGHNTVSWYQQALGQGPQFIFQYYREEENGRGNFPPRFSGLQFPNYSSELNVNALELDDSALYLCASSSGLAVTDTQYFGPGTRLTVL.

On this clone itself: The same CDR3 can be traced to other DNA sequences in this sample. This sequence joins TRBV19 and TRBJ2-5; D possibly corresponds to TRBD1 (5 bases). The germline gives CDR1 LNHDA, CDR2 SQIVND (reference sequence). The CDR3 spans 14 residues. V was cut by 0 bases and J by 5 bases, with 10 bases left in between. The CDR3 here is CASSIDQGRETQYF. CDR3 coding DNA: TGTGCCAGTAGTATAGATCAGGGCAGGGAGACCCAGTACTTC.

The V gene is TRBV5-1, the J gene TRBJ1-1; no definite D call. Trimming took off 3 bases at V and 1 base at J, with 16 bases between the two ends. The CDR3 spans 16 residues. Looked up from germline, CDR1 is SGHRS and CDR2 is YFSETQ. CDR3 bases: TGCGCCAGCAGCTCGAACGAAGTCTCAGGGAACACTGAAGCTTTCTTT. It translates to CASSSNEVSGNTEAFF.

This chain joins TRBV10-1 and TRBJ1-1; 8 bases fit TRBD1. Trimming at V came to 0 bases and at J to 8 bases, leaving 2 bases not matched to a gene. CDR1 and CDR2 (germline): WNHNN, SYGVQD (reference sequence). The length of the CDR3 is 13 residues. In DNA, the CDR3 is TGCGCCAGCAGTGAGTCCGGACAGGGAGAAGCTTTCTTT. Its translation is CASSESGQGEAFF.

This clone has only a few counts. This chain uses TRBV28 with TRBJ1-4; 8 bases map to TRBD1. Per the germline V gene, CDR1 is MDHEN and CDR2 is SYDVKM. The CDR3 covers 13 residues. J lost 7 bases, V lost 11 bases, and 9 bases had no gene match. The CDR3 sequence: CASAGTGFEKLFF. In DNA form, the CDR3 reads TGTGCCTCCGCAGGGACAGGCTTTGAAAAACTGTTTTTT.